Below, one T cell receptor beta chain is given with its context. Reverse transcription of about 0.5 to 1 ug RNA used random hexamers. TCRdb itself ran the immunoSEQ multiplex PCR reads through MiXCR, one entry per CDR3 protein. The table lists under 250,000 distinct CDR3 sequences, about 94% of them singletons. The germline CDR1 and CDR2 sequences are KGHDR and SFDVKD. This CDR3 is built from 14 residues. J was trimmed by 6 bases and V by 2 bases; bases with no gene match: 2. The entry originates in a study of CD8 T cells in Susac syndrome. The gene calls are TRBV24-1 and TRBJ2-7; 11 bases agree with TRBD1. Sequenced: CD4+ T cells from PBMCs. The clonotype was recovered from a human donor with multiple sclerosis. The CDR3 bases are TGTGCCACCAGTGATTCGGACAGGGGGCGCGAGCAGTACGTC. This codes for CATSDSDRGREQYV.